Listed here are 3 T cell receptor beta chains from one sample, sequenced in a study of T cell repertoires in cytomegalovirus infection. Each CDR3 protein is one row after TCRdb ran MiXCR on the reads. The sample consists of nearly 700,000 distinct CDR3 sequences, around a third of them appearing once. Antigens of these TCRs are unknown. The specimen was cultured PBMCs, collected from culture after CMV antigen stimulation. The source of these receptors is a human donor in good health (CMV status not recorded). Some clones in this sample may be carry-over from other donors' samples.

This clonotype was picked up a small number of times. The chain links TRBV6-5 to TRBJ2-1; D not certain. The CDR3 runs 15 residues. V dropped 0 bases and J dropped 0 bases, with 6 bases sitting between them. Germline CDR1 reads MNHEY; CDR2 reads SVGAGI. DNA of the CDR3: TGTGCCAGCAGTTACTCGGCCAGCTCCTACAATGAGCAGTTCTTC. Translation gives CASSYSASSYNEQFF.

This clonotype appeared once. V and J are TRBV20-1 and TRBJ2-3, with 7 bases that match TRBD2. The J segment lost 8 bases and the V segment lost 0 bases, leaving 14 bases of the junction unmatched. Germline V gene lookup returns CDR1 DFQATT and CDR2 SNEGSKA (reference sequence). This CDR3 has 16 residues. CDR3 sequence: CSARDLSGTARGTQYF. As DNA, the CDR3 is TGCAGTGCTAGAGATCTGAGCGGGACCGCCCGGGGTACGCAGTATTTT.

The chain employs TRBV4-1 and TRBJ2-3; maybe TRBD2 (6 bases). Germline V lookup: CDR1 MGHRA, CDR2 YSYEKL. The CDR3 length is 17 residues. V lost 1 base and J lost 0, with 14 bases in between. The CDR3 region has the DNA TGCGCCAGCAGCCAAGGGAGGGCGAGATCTAGCACAGATACGCAGTATTTT. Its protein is CASSQGRARSSTDTQYF.